This TCR beta chain was retrieved from a study of cytomegalovirus exposure and HLA in healthy donors. This PCR relied on a set of 60 Vbeta primers and 13 Jbeta primers. Repertoires were generated with immunoSEQ multiplex PCR, while TCRdb's copy carries only in-frame clones and drops some. The repertoire consists of some 140,000 clones, with 82% occurring once and the leading ten covering 8.1%. The CDR3 is 15 amino acids. Trimming took 3 bases from V and 1 from J, leaving 12 bases between them. The germline V gene encodes CDR1 MNHNS and CDR2 SASEGT. As regards this clone: Antigen unknown.

The study's findings and limits: Altogether, some 160 TCR beta chains were recorded as cytomegalovirus-associated.

This clonotype was obtained from a woman between 50 and 59 years old in good health and CMV-seropositive. This chain connects TRBV6-1 to TRBJ1-2, with a possible D match to TRBD1 (5 bases). Sequenced: PBMCs. CDR3 DNA sequence: TGTGCCAGCAGTGAGCAGACAGAATATAACTATGGCTACACCTTC. Amino acids: CASSEQTEYNYGYTF.